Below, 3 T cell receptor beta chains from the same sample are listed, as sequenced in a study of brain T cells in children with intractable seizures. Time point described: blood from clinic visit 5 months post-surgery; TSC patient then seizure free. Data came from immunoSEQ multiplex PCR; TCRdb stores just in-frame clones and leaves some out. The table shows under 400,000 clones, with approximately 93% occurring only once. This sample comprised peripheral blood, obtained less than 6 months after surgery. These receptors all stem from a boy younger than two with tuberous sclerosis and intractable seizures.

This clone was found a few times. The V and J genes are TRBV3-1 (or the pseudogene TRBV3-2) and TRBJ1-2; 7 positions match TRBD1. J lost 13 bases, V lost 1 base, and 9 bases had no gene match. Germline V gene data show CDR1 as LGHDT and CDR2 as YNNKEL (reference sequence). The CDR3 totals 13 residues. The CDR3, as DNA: TGTGCCAGCAGCCAAGGCCTACAGGGGAAGAGCACCTTC. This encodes CASSQGLQGKSTF.

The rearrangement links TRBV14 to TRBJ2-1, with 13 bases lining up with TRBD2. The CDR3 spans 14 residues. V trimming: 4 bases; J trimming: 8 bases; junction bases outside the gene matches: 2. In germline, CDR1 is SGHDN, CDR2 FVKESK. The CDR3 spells CASSRLAGGDEQFF. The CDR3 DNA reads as TGTGCCAGCAGCCGACTAGCGGGAGGTGATGAGCAGTTCTTC. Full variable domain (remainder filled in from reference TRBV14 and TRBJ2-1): EAGVTQFPSHSVIEKGQTVTLRCDPISGHDNLYWYRRVMGKEIKFLLHFVKESKQDESGMPNNRFLAERTGGTYSTLKVQPAELEDSGVYFCASSRLAGGDEQFFGPGTRLTVL.

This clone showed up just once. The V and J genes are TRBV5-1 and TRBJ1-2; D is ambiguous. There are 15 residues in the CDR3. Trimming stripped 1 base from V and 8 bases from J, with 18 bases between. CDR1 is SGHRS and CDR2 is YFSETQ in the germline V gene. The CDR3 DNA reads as TGCGCCAGCAGCTTGAGCCAGATAAGATTCGACGGCTACACCTTC. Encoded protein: CASSLSQIRFDGYTF.